Described below is a single T cell receptor (beta chain) sequence and its context. What it binds is not known. Germline CDR1 SEHNR, CDR2 FQNEAQ (reference sequence). The CDR3 runs 15 residues. V lost 4 bases and J lost 8; bases outside the gene matches: 11. They ran version v3.0 of the immunoSEQ assay at survey level. The method was immunoSEQ multiplex PCR; TCRdb's version includes in-frame clones alone and lacks a portion of them. The table records 25,000 to 30,000 clones, roughly 82% of them present only once. The data belong to a study of long-term antiretroviral therapy in people with HIV. Regarding the study as a whole: Those clones which expanded before ART made up the dominant part of the repertoire at all time points. Blood sampling spanned 2004 to 2017, possibly under older ART regimens.

This rearrangement joins TRBV7-9 to TRBJ1-2; TRBD1 agrees at 9 bases. This specimen was unsorted PBMCs, taken 0.8 years before starting antiretroviral therapy. The receptor's source is a man between 18 and 35 years old with HIV. In DNA, the CDR3 is TGTGCCAGCAGCTCCCTTACAGGGGGCGCGAGGGGCTACACCTTC. Protein product: CASSSLTGGARGYTF.